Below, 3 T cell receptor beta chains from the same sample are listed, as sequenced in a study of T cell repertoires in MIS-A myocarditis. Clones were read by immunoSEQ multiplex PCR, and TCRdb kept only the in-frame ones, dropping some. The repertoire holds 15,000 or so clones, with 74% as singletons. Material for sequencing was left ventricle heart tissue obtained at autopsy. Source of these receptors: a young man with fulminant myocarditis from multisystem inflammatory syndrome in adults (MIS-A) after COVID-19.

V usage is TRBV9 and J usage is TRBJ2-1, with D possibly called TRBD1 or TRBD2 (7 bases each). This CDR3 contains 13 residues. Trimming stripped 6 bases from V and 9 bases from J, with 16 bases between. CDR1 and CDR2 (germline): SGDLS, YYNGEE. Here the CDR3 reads CASTRGGAGEQFF. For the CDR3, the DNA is TGTGCCAGCACCAGGGGGGGGGCGGGTGAGCAGTTCTTC.

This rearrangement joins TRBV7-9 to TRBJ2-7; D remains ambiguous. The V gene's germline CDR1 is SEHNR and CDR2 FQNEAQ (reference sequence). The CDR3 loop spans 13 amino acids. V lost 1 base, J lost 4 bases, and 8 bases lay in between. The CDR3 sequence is CASSLDSVYEQYF. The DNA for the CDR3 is TGTGCCAGCAGCTTAGACAGCGTGTACGAGCAGTACTTC.

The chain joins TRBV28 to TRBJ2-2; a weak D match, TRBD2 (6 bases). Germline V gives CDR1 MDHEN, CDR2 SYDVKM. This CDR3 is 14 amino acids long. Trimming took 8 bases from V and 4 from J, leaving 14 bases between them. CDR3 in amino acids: CASCGVSRTGELFF. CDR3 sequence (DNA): TGTGCCAGCTGCGGGGTTAGTCGCACCGGGGAGCTGTTTTTT.